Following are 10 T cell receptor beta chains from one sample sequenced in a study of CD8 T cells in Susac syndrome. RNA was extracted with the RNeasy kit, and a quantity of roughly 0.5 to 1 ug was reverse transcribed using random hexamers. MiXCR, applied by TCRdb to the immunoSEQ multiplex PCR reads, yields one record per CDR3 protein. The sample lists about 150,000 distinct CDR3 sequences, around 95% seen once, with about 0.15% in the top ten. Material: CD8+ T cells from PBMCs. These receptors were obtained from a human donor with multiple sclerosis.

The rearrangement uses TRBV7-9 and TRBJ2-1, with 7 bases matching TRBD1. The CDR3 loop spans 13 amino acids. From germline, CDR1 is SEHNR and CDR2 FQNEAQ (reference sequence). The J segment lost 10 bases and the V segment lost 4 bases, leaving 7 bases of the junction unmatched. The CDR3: CASSSGQELEQFF. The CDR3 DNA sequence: TGTGCCAGCAGCTCTGGACAGGAGTTAGAGCAGTTCTTC.

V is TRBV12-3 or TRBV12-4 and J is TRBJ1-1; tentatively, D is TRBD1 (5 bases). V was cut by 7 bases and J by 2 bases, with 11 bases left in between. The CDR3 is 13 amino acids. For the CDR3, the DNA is TGTGCCAGCACGGGACCGTTTAACACTGAAGCTTTCTTT. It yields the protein CASTGPFNTEAFF.

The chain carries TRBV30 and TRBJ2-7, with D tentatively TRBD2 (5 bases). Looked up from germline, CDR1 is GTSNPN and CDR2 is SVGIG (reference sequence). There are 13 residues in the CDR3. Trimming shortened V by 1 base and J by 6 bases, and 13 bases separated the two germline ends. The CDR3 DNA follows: TGTGCCTGGAGTGGTTGGGAGCTCACCGAGCAGTACGTC. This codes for CAWSGWELTEQYV.

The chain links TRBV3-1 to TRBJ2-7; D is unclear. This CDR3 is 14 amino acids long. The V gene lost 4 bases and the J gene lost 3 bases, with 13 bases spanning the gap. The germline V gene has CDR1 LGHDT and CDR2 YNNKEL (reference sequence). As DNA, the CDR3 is TGTGCCAGCAGCCCTCGCTACCGTCGCTACGAGCAGTACTTC. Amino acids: CASSPRYRRYEQYF.

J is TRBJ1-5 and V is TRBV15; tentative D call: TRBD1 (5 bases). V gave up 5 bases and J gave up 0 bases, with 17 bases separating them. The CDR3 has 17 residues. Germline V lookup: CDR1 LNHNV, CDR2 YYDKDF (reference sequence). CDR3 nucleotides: TGTGCCACCAGCCGGGCCCCGGGACCCTATAGCAATCAGCCCCAGCATTTT. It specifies CATSRAPGPYSNQPQHF.

CDR3 amino acids: CASSEVWGNSYEQYF. For the CDR3, the DNA is TGTGCCAGCAGTGAAGTTTGGGGGAACTCCTACGAGCAGTACTTC. This chain joins TRBV2 and TRBJ2-7, with D perhaps matching TRBD1 or TRBD2 (5 bases each). CDR1 and CDR2 (germline): SNHLY, FYNNEI. CDR3 size: 15 residues. V lost 1 base, J lost 0 bases, and 10 bases lay in between.

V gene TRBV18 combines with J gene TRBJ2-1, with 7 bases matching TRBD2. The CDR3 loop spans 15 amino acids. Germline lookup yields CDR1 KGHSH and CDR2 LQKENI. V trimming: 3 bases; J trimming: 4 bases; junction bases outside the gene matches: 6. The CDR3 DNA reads TGTGCCAGCTCACCTTGGGGGGGAGATTACAATGAGCAGTTCTTC. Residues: CASSPWGGDYNEQFF.

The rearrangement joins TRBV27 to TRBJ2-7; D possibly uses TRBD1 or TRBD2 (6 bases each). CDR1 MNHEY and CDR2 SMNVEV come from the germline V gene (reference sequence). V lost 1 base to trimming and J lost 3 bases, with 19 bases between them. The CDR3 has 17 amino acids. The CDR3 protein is CASSLLGAEGVVYEQYF. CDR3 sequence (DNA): TGTGCCAGCAGTTTATTGGGGGCGGAGGGGGTCGTCTACGAGCAGTACTTC.

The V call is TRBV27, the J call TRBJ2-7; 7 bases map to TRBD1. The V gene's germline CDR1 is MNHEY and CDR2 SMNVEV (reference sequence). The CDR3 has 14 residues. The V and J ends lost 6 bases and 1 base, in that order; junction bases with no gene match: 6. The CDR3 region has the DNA TGTGCCAGCAGCCCTAGGGGGCCATCCTACGAGCAGTACTTC. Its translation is CASSPRGPSYEQYF.

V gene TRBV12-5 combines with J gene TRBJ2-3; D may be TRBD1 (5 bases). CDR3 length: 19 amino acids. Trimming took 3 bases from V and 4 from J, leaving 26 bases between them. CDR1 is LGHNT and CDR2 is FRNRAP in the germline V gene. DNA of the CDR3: TGTGCTAGTGGTTTTGCAGTGGAGAGGTCCCTTAGGGGCTCAGATACGCAGTATTTT. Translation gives CASGFAVERSLRGSDTQYF.